The rows below give T cell receptor beta chains drawn from one sample of a study of blood T cell repertoires in COVID-19. Some clones are missing from TCRdb's copy, which holds only in-frame ones; the method was immunoSEQ multiplex PCR. The repertoire includes 150,000 to 160,000 clones, 70% to 85% of them detected once, and over 25% sits in the top ten. The sequencing sample was made of peripheral blood. The receptors shown here come from a woman aged 55-69 years with acute or convalescent COVID-19. CDR3s include the opening cysteine and the closing phenylalanine or tryptophan. A D gene is named only where the DNA matches it firmly. The listing skips clone size in some rows; elsewhere it reads once, few, many or a size class.

abundance | j_gene | v_gene | d_gene | CDR3aa | CDR3nt
- | TRBJ2-5 | TRBV7-9 | TRBD2 | CASSPSGTNSQETQYF | TGTGCCAGCAGTCCTAGCGGCACTAACTCCCAAGAGACCCAGTACTTC
- | TRBJ1-1 | TRBV3-1/TRBV3-2 | TRBD1 | CASSQSGQGVRGMNTEAFF | TGTGCCAGCAGCCAATCCGGACAGGGGGTGAGGGGCATGAACACTGAAGCTTTCTTT
- | TRBJ2-2 | TRBV19 | - | CASSEIGLRIGANTGELFF | TGTGCCAGTAGTGAAATAGGGCTGCGGATAGGGGCGAACACCGGGGAGCTGTTTTTT
- | TRBJ2-2 | TRBV7-3 | - | CASSHPLGGTGELFF | TGTGCCAGCAGCCATCCCCTGGGGGGCACCGGGGAGCTGTTTTTT
- | TRBJ2-3 | TRBV7-3 | TRBD2 | CASSLTGAGGTDTQYF | TGTGCCAGCAGCTTAACTGGCGCGGGGGGCACAGATACGCAGTATTTT
- | TRBJ1-2 | TRBV9 | TRBD1 | CASSMGQGSSPLGYTF | TGTGCCAGCAGCATGGGACAGGGATCCTCCCCTCTAGGCTACACCTTC
- | TRBJ2-7 | TRBV19 | TRBD2 | CASSIAASGGPYEQYF | TGTGCCAGTAGTATTGCGGCCAGCGGGGGACCCTACGAGCAGTACTTC
- | TRBJ1-1 | TRBV6-6 | TRBD1 | CASSPWTGAKRNTEAFF | TGTGCCAGCAGTCCATGGACAGGGGCGAAAAGGAACACTGAAGCTTTCTTT
once | TRBJ1-5 | TRBV6-5 | - | CATGQLYSNQPQHF | TGTGCCACAGGACAGCTATATAGCAATCAGCCCCAGCATTTT
- | TRBJ1-2 | TRBV7-9 | - | CASSLPLRYGYTF | TGTGCCAGCAGCTTACCTCTACGTTATGGCTACACCTTC
few | TRBJ1-6 | TRBV4-1 | - | CASSQDWGGSNSPLHF | TGCGCCAGCAGCCAAGATTGGGGCGGCTCAAATTCACCCCTCCACTTT
- | TRBJ2-1 | TRBV1 | - | CTSSQDWGRYNEQFF | TGCACCAGCAGCCAAGATTGGGGGAGGTACAATGAGCAGTTCTTC
- | TRBJ2-1 | TRBV5-1 | TRBD2 | CASSLPGLAGGEEQFF | TGCGCCAGCAGCCTTCCGGGACTAGCGGGGGGGGAGGAGCAGTTCTTC
- | TRBJ1-5 | TRBV19 | - | CASSSSFHQPQHF | TGTGCCAGTAGTAGTTCGTTTCATCAGCCCCAGCATTTT
- | TRBJ2-1 | TRBV28 | - | CASSLPQSSGEQFF | TGTGCCAGCAGTTTACCTCAGTCATCGGGTGAGCAGTTCTTC
few | TRBJ1-1 | TRBV14 | - | CASSRTASWVGLFF | TGTGCCAGCAGCCGGACAGCTAGCTGGGTCGGGCTTTTCTTT
- | TRBJ2-3 | TRBV2 | - | CASSEGVSTDTQYF | TGTGCCAGCAGTGAAGGCGTCAGCACAGATACGCAGTATTTT
- | TRBJ2-3 | TRBV7-9 | TRBD2 | CASSPRGTSGDTQYF | TGTGCCAGCAGCCCGCGCGGGACTAGCGGTGATACGCAGTATTTT
- | TRBJ1-1 | TRBV7-9 | - | CASTFRVGTEAFF | TGTGCCAGCACCTTTCGGGTTGGCACTGAAGCTTTCTTT
few | TRBJ1-1 | TRBV4-1 | TRBD1 | CASSQVGTGRSFF | TGCGCCAGCAGCCAAGTAGGGACAGGGCGGTCTTTCTTT
once | TRBJ1-2 | TRBV19 | TRBD1 | CASQESGQANYGYTF | TGTGCCAGCCAGGAGTCGGGACAGGCTAACTATGGCTACACCTTC
- | TRBJ1-1 | TRBV10-1 | - | CASSQAGPNTEAFF | TGCGCCAGCAGTCAAGCAGGGCCGAACACTGAAGCTTTCTTT
- | TRBJ2-1 | TRBV2 | - | CASSESGQLSSYNEQFF | TGTGCCAGCAGTGAATCCGGACAGCTTAGCTCCTACAATGAGCAGTTCTTC
- | TRBJ2-3 | TRBV5-1 | TRBD2 | CASSLWAGGQDTQYF | TGCGCCAGCAGCTTATGGGCGGGGGGGCAAGATACGCAGTATTTT
- | TRBJ2-2 | TRBV3-1/TRBV3-2 | TRBD2 | CASSQARLAGGKAGELFF | TGTGCCAGCAGCCAAGCGCGTCTAGCGGGGGGGAAAGCCGGGGAGCTGTTTTTT
- | TRBJ2-3 | TRBV27 | TRBD2 | CASSGGLASDTQYF | TGTGCCAGCAGTGGGGGACTAGCGTCAGATACGCAGTATTTT
- | TRBJ1-1 | TRBV3-1/TRBV3-2 | - | CASSQDQGSTEAFF | TGTGCCAGCAGCCAAGATCAGGGTTCCACTGAAGCTTTCTTT
- | TRBJ1-2 | TRBV19 | - | CASSTTGFQYGYTF | TGTGCCAGTAGTACTACAGGGTTTCAGTATGGCTACACCTTC
- | TRBJ1-6 | TRBV5-8 | - | CASRPDIKGSPLHF | TGTGCCAGCAGACCGGACATCAAGGGTTCACCCCTCCACTTT
- | TRBJ1-4 | TRBV4-1 | TRBD1 | CASSLSGTGRVDEKLFF | TGCGCCAGCAGCCTCTCCGGGACAGGGAGAGTCGATGAAAAACTGTTTTTT
- | TRBJ2-1 | TRBV6-5 | TRBD2 | CASRTQTSFSEQFF | TGTGCCAGCAGAACTCAGACTAGCTTCTCTGAGCAGTTCTTC
- | TRBJ1-3 | TRBV15 | TRBD1 | CATQWDRAGNTIYF | TGTGCCACCCAGTGGGACAGAGCTGGAAACACCATATATTTT
- | TRBJ2-3 | TRBV9 | - | CASSVGAADTQYF | TGTGCCAGCAGCGTAGGAGCGGCAGATACGCAGTATTTT
- | TRBJ2-1 | TRBV25-1 | - | CASSQGSSYNEQFF | TGTGCCAGCAGCCAGGGGTCGTCCTACAATGAGCAGTTCTTC
- | TRBJ2-1 | TRBV27 | TRBD1 | CASSSYGTGGDEQFF | TGTGCCAGCAGTTCTTACGGGACAGGGGGCGATGAGCAGTTCTTC
- | TRBJ2-7 | TRBV18 | - | CASSLGQTVTYEQYF | TGTGCCAGCTCACTTGGACAGACCGTTACCTACGAGCAGTACTTC
- | TRBJ1-6 | TRBV7-2 | - | CASSLVTAVNSPLHF | TGTGCCAGCAGCTTAGTAACGGCGGTTAATTCACCCCTCCACTTT
- | TRBJ1-6 | TRBV27 | - | CASSRPGDNSPLHF | TGTGCCAGCAGCCGTCCAGGGGATAATTCACCCCTCCACTTT
few | TRBJ1-2 | TRBV2 | - | CASLSRQRHDYGYTF | TGTGCCAGCCTATCCCGACAGCGTCATGACTATGGCTACACCTTC
- | TRBJ1-4 | TRBV6-6 | TRBD1 | CASRPTGVGEKLFF | TGTGCCAGCAGGCCGACAGGGGTTGGTGAAAAACTGTTTTTT
- | TRBJ1-3 | TRBV5-1 | TRBD1 | CASSPGQGAHSGNTIYF | TGCGCCAGCAGCCCGGGACAGGGGGCACACTCTGGAAACACCATATATTTT
- | TRBJ2-1 | TRBV14 | - | CASSQGPGSYNEQFF | TGTGCCAGCAGCCAAGGTCCAGGCTCCTACAATGAGCAGTTCTTC
- | TRBJ1-4 | TRBV5-1 | - | CASSFQGESEKLFF | TGCGCCAGCAGCTTTCAGGGCGAGAGTGAAAAACTGTTTTTT
- | TRBJ2-3 | TRBV12-5 | TRBD1 | CASAGTGRPDTQYF | TGTGCTAGTGCCGGGACAGGGAGACCAGATACGCAGTATTTT
once | TRBJ1-4 | TRBV6-4 | - | CASSVPGNEKLFF | TGTGCCAGCAGTGTCCCGGGTAATGAAAAACTGTTTTTT
- | TRBJ2-1 | TRBV9 | TRBD2 | CASSVGLRASGGARAVDEQFF | TGTGCCAGCAGCGTAGGTTTACGGGCTAGCGGGGGGGCAAGAGCCGTAGATGAGCAGTTCTTC
once | TRBJ2-5 | TRBV10-3 | - | CAISQTGQETQYF | TGTGCCATCAGCCAAACAGGACAAGAGACCCAGTACTTC
- | TRBJ2-2 | TRBV19 | TRBD1 | CASSQTGSWVGELFF | TGTGCCAGTAGCCAGACAGGGTCCTGGGTCGGGGAGCTGTTTTTT
few | TRBJ2-3 | TRBV10-1 | - | CASSESQARDTQYF | TGCGCCAGCAGTGAGTCTCAAGCGAGAGATACGCAGTATTTT
- | TRBJ1-3 | TRBV27 | - | CASRPTGFSGNTIYF | TGTGCCAGCAGACCAACAGGGTTCTCTGGAAACACCATATATTTT
- | TRBJ2-5 | TRBV18 | TRBD2 | CASSPRSSGAGETQYF | TGTGCCAGCTCACCGCGTTCTAGCGGGGCCGGGGAGACCCAGTACTTC
- | TRBJ2-2 | TRBV5-1 | TRBD1 | CASSLAEKGATGELFF | TGCGCCAGCAGCTTGGCCGAGAAGGGGGCGACCGGGGAGCTGTTTTTT
- | TRBJ1-5 | TRBV28 | TRBD1 | CASTRDRPYQPQHF | TGTGCCAGTACCCGGGACAGACCTTATCAGCCCCAGCATTTT
- | TRBJ2-5 | TRBV19 | TRBD2 | CASSVRGRGGQETQYF | TGTGCCAGCTCTGTGCGGGGGCGGGGGGGCCAAGAGACCCAGTACTTC
- | TRBJ2-2 | TRBV12-3/TRBV12-4 | - | CASTGSTGELFF | TGTGCCAGCACGGGGTCCACCGGGGAGCTGTTTTTT
- | TRBJ2-5 | TRBV3-1/TRBV3-2 | TRBD2 | CASSRTSGETQYF | TGTGCCAGCAGCCGGACTAGTGGGGAGACCCAGTACTTC